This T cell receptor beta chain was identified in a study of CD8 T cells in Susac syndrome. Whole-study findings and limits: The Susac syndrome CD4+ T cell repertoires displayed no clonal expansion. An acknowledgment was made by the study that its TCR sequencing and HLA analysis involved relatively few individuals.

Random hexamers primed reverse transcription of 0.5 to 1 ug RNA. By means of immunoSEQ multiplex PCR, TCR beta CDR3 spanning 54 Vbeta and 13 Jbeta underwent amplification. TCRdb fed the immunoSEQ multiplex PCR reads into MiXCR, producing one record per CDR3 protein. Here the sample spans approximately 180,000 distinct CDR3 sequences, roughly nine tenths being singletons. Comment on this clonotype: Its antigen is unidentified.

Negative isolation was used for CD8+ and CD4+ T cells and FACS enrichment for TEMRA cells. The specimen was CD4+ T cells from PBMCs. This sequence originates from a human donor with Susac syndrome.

The CDR3, as DNA: TGTGCCAGCACTCGGAAGGGGGGCTCTGGAAACACCATATATTTT. It specifies CASTRKGGSGNTIYF. This chain connects TRBV6-5 to TRBJ1-3; D perhaps matches TRBD1 (6 bases). Per the germline V gene, CDR1 is MNHEY and CDR2 is SVGAGI. V lost 7 bases, J lost 0 bases, and 13 bases lay in between. The CDR3 totals 15 residues.